This T cell receptor beta chain was sequenced during a study of shared clonotypes between healthy human individuals. Libraries were prepared by immunoSEQ multiplex PCR; TCRdb keeps only in-frame clonotypes and omits some of them. The sample lists hundreds of thousands of clones, around 96% seen once, with about 0.12% in the top ten. CD45RO-negative, CCR7-selected cells formed the naive CD8 fraction, which excluded terminally differentiated effector memory CD45RA+ cells. The sequencing input was naive CD8+ T cells sorted from blood. This TCR derives from a woman aged 30 to 39 in good health.

CDR3 region: CASTRGAVPYNEQFF. CDR3 sequence (DNA): TGTGCCAGCACCCGAGGGGCAGTCCCCTACAATGAGCAGTTCTTC. The chain recombines TRBV9 with TRBJ2-1, with D possibly called TRBD1 or TRBD2 (5 bases each). The CDR3 covers 15 residues. Germline values: CDR1 SGDLS, CDR2 YYNGEE. The V end was cut by 6 bases, the J end by 2 bases, with 15 bases between.